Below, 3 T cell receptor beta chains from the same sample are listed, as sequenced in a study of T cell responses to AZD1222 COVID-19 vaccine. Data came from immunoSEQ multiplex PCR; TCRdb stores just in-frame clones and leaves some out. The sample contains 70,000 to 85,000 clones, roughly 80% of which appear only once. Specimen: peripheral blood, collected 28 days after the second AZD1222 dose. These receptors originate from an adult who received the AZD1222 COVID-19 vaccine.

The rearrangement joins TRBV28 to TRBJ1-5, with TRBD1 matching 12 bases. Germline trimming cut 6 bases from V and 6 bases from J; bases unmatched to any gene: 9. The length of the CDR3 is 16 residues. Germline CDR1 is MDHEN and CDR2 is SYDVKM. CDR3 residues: CASRLGTGGMSQPQHF. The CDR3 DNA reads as TGTGCCAGCAGGCTCGGGACAGGGGGCATGTCTCAGCCCCAGCATTTT.

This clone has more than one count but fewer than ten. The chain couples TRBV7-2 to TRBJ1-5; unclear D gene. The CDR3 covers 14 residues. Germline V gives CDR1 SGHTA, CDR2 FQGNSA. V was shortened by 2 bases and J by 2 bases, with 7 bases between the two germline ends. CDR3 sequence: CASSLRAGNQPQHF. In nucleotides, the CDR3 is TGTGCCAGCAGCTTAAGGGCGGGCAATCAGCCCCAGCATTTT.

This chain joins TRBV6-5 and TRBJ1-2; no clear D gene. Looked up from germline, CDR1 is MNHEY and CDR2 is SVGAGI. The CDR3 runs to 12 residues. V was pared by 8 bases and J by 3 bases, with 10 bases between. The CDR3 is CASGERHYGYTF. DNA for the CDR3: TGTGCCAGCGGAGAAAGGCACTATGGCTACACCTTC.